Listed below are T cell receptor beta chains from one sample, sequenced in a study of T cell repertoires in cytomegalovirus infection. These receptors have no known antigen. TCRdb re-called the reads through MiXCR, storing one row per CDR3 protein. The sample records hundreds of thousands of distinct CDR3 sequences, approximately 31% being singletons. The sequences come from cultured CD8+ T cells from PBMCs, collected from culture after CMV antigen stimulation. Every receptor here comes from a human donor in good health (CMV status not recorded). Some clones in this sample may be carry-over from other donors' samples. Both conserved end residues are part of each CDR3. A D gene is named only where the DNA matches it firmly. Rows may omit the clone size; those that give it use once, few, many or a size class.

>TRBV2|TRBJ2-7|.|.
CATTRGGYEQYF
TGTGCCACCACGCGTGGCGGCTACGAGCAGTACTTC
>TRBV6-4|TRBJ1-1|.|.
CASSDSVGEAFF
TGTGCCAGCAGTGACTCAGTTGGAGAAGCTTTCTTT
>TRBV2|TRBJ1-2|.|once
CASRGGGPNYGYTF
TGTGCCAGCAGGGGTGGGGGGCCTAACTATGGCTACACCTTC
>TRBV5-1|TRBJ1-3|.|.
CASSLAYQGFSGNTIYF
TGCGCCAGCAGCTTGGCCTACCAGGGCTTCTCTGGAAACACCATATATTTT
>TRBV11-1|TRBJ2-1|.|few
CASSPQAAGNSYNEQFF
TGTGCCAGCAGCCCGCAGGCGGCTGGGAACTCCTACAATGAGCAGTTCTTC
>TRBV7-9|TRBJ2-1|TRBD2|.
CASSFELIPGLADEDSYNEQFF
TGTGCCAGCAGCTTCGAACTTATTCCGGGACTAGCGGACGAAGACAGCTACAATGAGCAGTTCTTC
>TRBV5-1|TRBJ1-1|.|few
CASSSPKGLNTEAFF
TGCGCCAGCAGCTCCCCCAAGGGACTGAACACTGAAGCTTTCTTT
>TRBV7-2|TRBJ2-1|.|few
CASSESSTYNEQFF
TGTGCCAGCAGCGAGTCCAGTACGTACAATGAGCAGTTCTTC
>TRBV7-9|TRBJ1-1|TRBD1|many
CASSLGQGTTEAFF
TGTGCCAGCAGCTTGGGACAGGGAACAACTGAAGCTTTCTTT
>TRBV3-1|TRBJ2-5|TRBD1|once
CASSQVKRTGQETQYF
TGTGCCAGCAGCCAAGTAAAGCGGACAGGGCAAGAGACCCAGTACTTC
>TRBV7-2|TRBJ2-1|TRBD2|.
CASSLGTSGGVSYNEQFF
TGTGCCAGCAGCTTAGGGACTAGCGGGGGGGTCTCCTACAATGAGCAGTTCTTC
>TRBV5-6|TRBJ1-1|TRBD1|.
CASSLDRGSAFF
TGTGCCAGCAGCTTGGACAGGGGATCTGCTTTCTTT
>TRBV6-6|TRBJ1-1|.|few
CASSQTGTQGPEAFF
TGTGCCAGCAGTCAAACCGGGACTCAGGGCCCTGAAGCTTTCTTT
>TRBV6-2/TRBV6-3|TRBJ1-2|TRBD1|few
CASSYAAGTVYGYTF
TGTGCCAGCAGTTACGCCGCCGGGACAGTTTATGGCTACACCTTC
>TRBV27|TRBJ1-1|.|.
CASKYLGKTEAFF
TGTGCCAGCAAATACCTAGGGAAGACTGAAGCTTTCTTT
>TRBV6-6|TRBJ2-1|TRBD2|many
CASRGTSAINHEQFF
TGTGCCAGCAGGGGGACTAGCGCCATCAACCATGAGCAGTTCTTC
>TRBV6-2/TRBV6-3|TRBJ2-1|TRBD1|.
CASSETGDFENEQFF
TGTGCCAGCAGTGAGACAGGGGACTTTGAGAATGAGCAGTTCTTC
>TRBV9|TRBJ1-5|.|.
CASSAEGRSNQPQHF
TGTGCCAGCAGCGCTGAAGGACGGAGCAATCAGCCCCAGCATTTT
>TRBV27|TRBJ2-1|.|many
CASSPGSEPYNEQFF
TGTGCCAGCAGTCCAGGGTCCGAGCCGTACAATGAGCAGTTCTTC
>TRBV24-1|TRBJ1-2|.|.
CATSAGEIGGYTF
TGTGCCACCAGTGCTGGGGAAATAGGGGGCTACACCTTC
>TRBV27|TRBJ1-1|.|.
CASSLFVPDISMAENTEAFF
TGTGCCAGCAGTTTATTTGTCCCCGATATTTCAATGGCCGAGAACACTGAAGCTTTCTTT
>TRBV7-6|TRBJ2-5|.|few
CASSSFPTDQETQYF
TGTGCCAGCAGCTCTTTCCCGACAGACCAAGAGACCCAGTACTTC
>TRBV12-3/TRBV12-4|TRBJ2-5|.|.
CASGLGGGETQYF
TGTGCCAGCGGACTCGGGGGAGGAGAGACCCAGTACTTC
>TRBV5-1|TRBJ2-7|TRBD1|many
CASSLVDRGSYEQYF
TGCGCCAGCAGCTTGGTTGACAGGGGGAGCTACGAGCAGTACTTC
>TRBV27|TRBJ1-1|.|.
CASSWLGTPTEAFF
TGTGCCAGCAGTTGGCTCGGGACACCCACTGAAGCTTTCTTT
>TRBV19|TRBJ1-1|.|few
CASSVQNTEAFF
TGTGCCAGTAGTGTCCAGAACACTGAAGCTTTCTTT
>TRBV12-3/TRBV12-4|TRBJ2-7|.|.
CASSFIPGRKISSYEQYF
TGTGCCAGCAGTTTCATCCCGGGTCGGAAAATCTCTTCCTACGAGCAGTACTTC
>TRBV20-1|TRBJ2-1|TRBD2|few
CSARLAGDEQFF
TGCAGTGCCAGACTAGCGGGGGATGAGCAGTTCTTC
>TRBV2|TRBJ2-7|.|few
CASEVPHSYEQYF
TGTGCCAGCGAAGTTCCCCACTCCTACGAGCAGTACTTC
>TRBV12-5|TRBJ2-5|.|.
CASGPGVARETQYF
TGTGCTAGTGGTCCGGGGGTAGCGAGAGAGACCCAGTACTTC
>TRBV6-1|TRBJ1-4|.|.
CASSGGRKNEKLFF
TGTGCCAGCAGCGGGGGACGGAAAAATGAAAAACTGTTTTTT
>TRBV12-3/TRBV12-4|TRBJ2-1|TRBD2|few
CASSPGLAGLEQFF
TGTGCCAGCAGCCCGGGACTAGCGGGGCTTGAGCAGTTCTTC
>TRBV11-2|TRBJ2-1|TRBD2|many
CASSLDSRLAGLYNEQFF
TGTGCCAGCAGCTTAGATAGCCGACTAGCGGGGCTCTACAATGAGCAGTTCTTC
>TRBV7-9|TRBJ2-3|.|.
CASSRGTSSTDTQYF
TGTGCCAGCAGCCGCGGGACATCAAGCACAGATACGCAGTATTTT
>TRBV6-1|TRBJ1-1|.|.
CASSGDLRQTEAFF
TGTGCCAGCAGTGGGGACCTAAGGCAGACTGAAGCTTTCTTT
>TRBV25-1|TRBJ2-1|.|.
CASRIGSQQEFF
TGTGCCAGCAGGATAGGCTCTCAGCAGGAGTTCTTC
>TRBV12-3/TRBV12-4|TRBJ1-1|TRBD1|few
CASTGTGGFAEAFF
TGTGCCAGCACCGGGACAGGGGGCTTCGCTGAAGCTTTCTTT
>TRBV6-1|TRBJ1-2|.|few
CASSPRTESYGYTF
TGTGCCAGCAGTCCCCGGACAGAGAGCTATGGCTACACCTTC
>TRBV6-6|TRBJ2-1|TRBD1|.
CASREPDRGEWNEQFF
TGTGCCAGCAGGGAGCCGGACAGGGGAGAGTGGAATGAGCAGTTCTTC
>TRBV20-1|TRBJ1-2|TRBD1|.
CSAREYTPQGGNYGYTF
TGCAGTGCTAGAGAATATACCCCGCAGGGGGGGAACTATGGCTACACCTTC
>TRBV7-4|TRBJ1-4|.|few
CASSLQGLSEKLFF
TGTGCCAGCAGCTTACAGGGTTTATCTGAAAAACTGTTTTTT
>TRBV6-2/TRBV6-3|TRBJ2-1|TRBD1|.
CATKDRGDNEQFF
TGTGCCACCAAGGACAGGGGCGACAATGAGCAGTTCTTC
>TRBV6-2/TRBV6-3|TRBJ2-1|TRBD2|.
CASSYSSPPGTRTHEQFF
TGTGCCAGCAGTTACTCGAGTCCCCCCGGGACTAGAACACATGAGCAGTTCTTC
>TRBV7-6|TRBJ2-3|.|.
CASSLEGARDTQYF
TGTGCCAGCAGCTTAGAAGGGGCCAGAGATACGCAGTATTTT
>TRBV27|TRBJ2-1|.|few
CASSPPRATYNEQFF
TGTGCCAGCAGTCCGCCCCGGGCGACCTACAATGAGCAGTTCTTC
>TRBV7-9|TRBJ1-1|.|.
CASSLTETLATEAFF
TGTGCCAGCAGCTTAACGGAGACCTTGGCGACTGAAGCTTTCTTT
>TRBV7-4|TRBJ2-1|.|.
CASSLTGHTFYNEQFF
TGTGCCAGCAGCTTGACCGGACATACTTTCTACAATGAGCAGTTCTTC
>TRBV7-9|TRBJ2-1|TRBD2|.
CASSLLLAGENEQFF
TGTGCCAGCAGCCTTTTACTAGCGGGGGAAAATGAGCAGTTCTTC
>TRBV27|TRBJ2-5|TRBD1|few
CASIGQGAWAQYF
TGTGCCAGCATCGGACAGGGGGCCTGGGCCCAGTACTTC
>TRBV27|TRBJ1-2|.|.
CASSTTDNYYGYTF
TGTGCCAGCAGTACGACAGATAACTACTATGGCTACACCTTC
>TRBV4-2|TRBJ1-1|.|.
CASSQDAPDAFF
TGTGCCAGCAGCCAAGATGCCCCGGACGCTTTCTTT
>TRBV6-4|TRBJ2-1|TRBD2|.
CASSGASGGDEQFF
TGTGCCAGCAGTGGGGCTAGCGGGGGCGATGAGCAGTTCTTC
>TRBV12-3/TRBV12-4|TRBJ1-6|.|many
CASSLHPGHSPLHF
TGTGCCAGCAGTTTACATCCAGGGCATTCACCCCTCCACTTT
>TRBV7-2|TRBJ1-5|.|many
CASSLPGPGGNQPQHF
TGTGCCAGCAGCCTTCCGGGGCCGGGGGGCAATCAGCCCCAGCATTTT
>TRBV7-3|TRBJ1-6|.|few
CASSADRTRNSPLHF
TGTGCCAGCAGCGCCGACAGGACTCGGAATTCACCCCTCCACTTT